This TCR beta chain derives from a study of blood T cell repertoires in COVID-19. This CDR3 comprises 18 residues. The germline V gene encodes CDR1 KGHDR and CDR2 SFDVKD. Trimming pared 3 bases from V and 4 bases from J, leaving 22 bases between. TCRdb's table, derived via immunoSEQ multiplex PCR, lists solely in-frame clones and lacks some. The repertoire holds 280,000 or so clones, about 85% seen once, with more than 10% in the top ten. The source material was peripheral blood. The chain has TRBV24-1 and TRBJ2-3; possibly TRBD1 for D (5 bases). This TCR was recovered from a human donor in a cohort sampled during active COVID-19. The CDR3 here is CATSDQRFDRNIPDTQYF. The CDR3 nucleotides are TGTGCCACCAGTGATCAACGATTTGACAGAAACATACCAGATACGCAGTATTTT.